The 10 T cell receptor beta chains below all came from one sample that was sequenced in a study of OX40 agonist ivuxolimab in advanced cancers. Sequenced by immunoSEQ multiplex PCR; TCRdb stores in-frame clones only, minus some. The sample lists 38,000 or so clones; 80% to 90% were seen once. The sequences come from CD4+ or CD8+ T cells sorted from blood, collected in a trial of the OX40 agonist ivuxolimab. The receptors were sampled from an adult with an advanced solid tumor such as melanoma, head and neck, liver or kidney cancer.

The chain is built from TRBV4-3 and TRBJ1-2, with 7 positions matching TRBD1. Germline V gives CDR1 LGHNA, CDR2 YSLEER. CDR3 length equals 17 residues. Unmatched junction bases numbered 10, after V lost 1 base and J lost 2 bases. For the CDR3, the DNA is TGCGCCAGCAGCCAAGTTCCGGGGGACAGAAACAACTATGGCTACACCTTC. It yields the protein CASSQVPGDRNNYGYTF.

V is TRBV5-6 and J is TRBJ2-2; tentative D call: TRBD1 (6 bases). Looked up from germline, CDR1 is SGHDT and CDR2 is YYEEEE. The CDR3 runs 12 residues. Trimming cost V 4 bases and J 7 bases, with 8 bases left between them. The CDR3 DNA reads TGTGCCAGCAGCCTAGGGGGCGGGGAGCTGTTTTTT. It specifies CASSLGGGELFF.

The chain combines TRBV27 with TRBJ2-3, with D possibly matching TRBD1 (6 bases). This CDR3 is built from 14 residues. From germline, CDR1 is MNHEY and CDR2 SMNVEV (reference sequence). The V gene lost 3 bases and the J gene lost 6 bases, with 13 bases spanning the gap. The CDR3 here is CASSFWGPADTQYF. As DNA, the CDR3 is TGTGCCAGCAGTTTCTGGGGGCCCGCGGATACGCAGTATTTT.

The chain employs TRBV5-6 and TRBJ1-3; D gene unclear. The CDR3 runs to 14 residues. CDR1 and CDR2 from the germline V gene are SGHDT and YYEEEE. V was pared by 5 bases and J by 3 bases, with 12 bases between. The CDR3 reads CASSAGWGGNTIYF. The CDR3 nucleotides read TGTGCCAGCAGTGCTGGATGGGGTGGAAACACCATATATTTT.

The CDR3 region is CASSPRPLKLNTQYF. In nucleotides, the CDR3 is TGTGCCAGCAGCCCGAGGCCCCTTAAACTAAATACGCAGTATTTT. The chain has TRBV6-4 and TRBJ2-3; D uncertain. Germline V lookup: CDR1 MRHNA, CDR2 SNTAGT. V gave up 6 bases and J gave up 7 bases, with 20 bases separating them. The CDR3 has 15 amino acids.

The chain couples TRBV11-2 to TRBJ2-3, with D uncertain. Germline loops: CDR1 SGHAT, CDR2 FQNNGV. V lost 1 base to trimming and J lost 2 bases, with 7 bases between them. The CDR3 has 14 residues. The DNA for the CDR3 is TGTGCCAGCAGCTTAGGCGGCTACACAGATACGCAGTATTTT. Translation gives CASSLGGYTDTQYF.

The chain is built from TRBV4-2 and TRBJ2-3, with TRBD1 matching 8 bases. The CDR3 length is 16 residues. J lost 2 bases, V lost 4 bases, and 8 bases had no gene match. Germline loops: CDR1 LGHNA, CDR2 YNFKEQ. In DNA, the CDR3 is TGTGCCAGCAGCCTAAATCGGCAGGGGGCCACAGATACGCAGTATTTT. It is translated as CASSLNRQGATDTQYF.

The chain links TRBV2 to TRBJ1-1; D is unresolved. Germline lookup yields CDR1 SNHLY and CDR2 FYNNEI. This CDR3 is built from 15 residues. V gave up 7 bases and J gave up 2 bases, with 17 bases separating them. The CDR3 DNA follows: TGTGCCAGCATTCTCACTTTAAGTGAAAACACTGAAGCTTTCTTT. Translated, it gives CASILTLSENTEAFF.

In DNA, the CDR3 is TGTGCCAGCAGCTTAGGGACGGTTTTCTACGAGCAGTACTTC. It codes for CASSLGTVFYEQYF. The rearrangement uses TRBV11-2 and TRBJ2-7, with unresolved D. Germline assignment: CDR1 SGHAT and CDR2 FQNNGV. The CDR3 length is 14 residues. Between the trimmed V and J ends, which lost 1 base and 3 bases, there was a span of 10 bases.

This chain joins TRBV30 and TRBJ2-2; D is unclear. Germline CDR1 reads GTSNPN; CDR2 reads SVGIG (reference sequence). The CDR3 runs to 16 residues. V lost 4 bases, J lost 0 bases, and 15 bases lay in between. The CDR3 DNA reads as TGTGCCTGGAACCCCTGGGTATCCCCGAACACCGGGGAGCTGTTTTTT. Translating it yields CAWNPWVSPNTGELFF.